This note documents a single TCR beta chain sequence. The data derive from a study of blood T cell repertoires in COVID-19. Across the study: The United States, Italy and Spain provided the acute and convalescent COVID-19 samples.

Source study methods: Researchers report that nucleated cell counts were estimated from reference gene primer amplification. TCRdb's table, derived via immunoSEQ multiplex PCR, lists solely in-frame clones and lacks some. The V and J calls and the clone size are those of that table, but D and trimming were determined from the DNA. This sample has more than 60,000 clones, with roughly nine tenths found just once. Sequencing input: peripheral blood. The sequence was obtained from a woman between 45 and 65 years old with active COVID-19.

Here the CDR3 reads CASSLSRDNQPQHF. DNA of the CDR3: TGTGCCAGCAGCTTATCCAGGGACAATCAGCCCCAGCATTTT. The chain joins TRBV11-2 to TRBJ1-5; TRBD1 is a possible D gene (5 bases). V lost 2 bases, J lost 3 bases, and 8 bases lay in between. Germline V gives CDR1 SGHAT, CDR2 FQNNGV. CDR3 length equals 14 residues.